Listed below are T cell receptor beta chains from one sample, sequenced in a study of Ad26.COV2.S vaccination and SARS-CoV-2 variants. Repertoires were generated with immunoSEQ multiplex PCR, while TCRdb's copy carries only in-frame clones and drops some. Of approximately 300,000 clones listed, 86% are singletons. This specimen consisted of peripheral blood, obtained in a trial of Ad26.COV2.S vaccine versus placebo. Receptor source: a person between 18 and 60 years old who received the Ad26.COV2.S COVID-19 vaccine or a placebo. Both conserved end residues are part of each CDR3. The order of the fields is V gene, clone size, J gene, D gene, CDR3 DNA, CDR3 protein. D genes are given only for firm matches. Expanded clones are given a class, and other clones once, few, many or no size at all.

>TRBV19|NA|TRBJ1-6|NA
TGTGCCAGTAGTACGCTTGAGGGGGATAATTCACCCCTCCACTTT
CASSTLEGDNSPLHF
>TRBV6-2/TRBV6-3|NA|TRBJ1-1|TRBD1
TGTGCCAGCAGTGCCATGACAGGGGAGGTCCCTGAAGCTTTCTTT
CASSAMTGEVPEAFF
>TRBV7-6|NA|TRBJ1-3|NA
TGTGCCAGCACATCGGGCGCAGGGGCTGGAAACACCATATATTTT
CASTSGAGAGNTIYF
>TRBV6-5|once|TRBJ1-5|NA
TGTGCCAGCAGTCCCGGACGGAGGGATCAGCCCCAGCATTTT
CASSPGRRDQPQHF
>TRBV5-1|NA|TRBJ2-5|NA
TGCGCCAGCAGCCTCCTGACTCGAGAGACCCAGTACTTC
CASSLLTRETQYF
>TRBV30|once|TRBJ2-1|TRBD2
TGTGCCTGGAGTGCCGGACTAGCGGGGGGGCTGGGGGAGCAGTTCTTC
CAWSAGLAGGLGEQFF
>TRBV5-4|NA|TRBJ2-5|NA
TGTGCCAGCAGTTCCGGAGACAGAGCGAGAGAGACCCAGTACTTC
CASSSGDRARETQYF
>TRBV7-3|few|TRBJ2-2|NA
TGTGCCAGCAGCTTGTACACCGGGGAGCTGTTTTTT
CASSLYTGELFF
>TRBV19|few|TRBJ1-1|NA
TGTGCCAGTAGTATAGGGGGCGCGGACACTGAAGCTTTCTTT
CASSIGGADTEAFF
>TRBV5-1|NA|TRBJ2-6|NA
TGCGCCAGCAGCTTGGATTCAGGGACAACTGGGGCCAACGTCCTGACTTTC
CASSLDSGTTGANVLTF
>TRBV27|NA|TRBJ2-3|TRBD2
TGTGCCAGCAGAGGACTAGCGGGGGGAAACACAGATACGCAGTATTTT
CASRGLAGGNTDTQYF
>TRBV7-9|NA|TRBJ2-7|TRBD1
TGTGCCAGCGGGCACAGGGGAACCTACGAGCAGTACTTC
CASGHRGTYEQYF
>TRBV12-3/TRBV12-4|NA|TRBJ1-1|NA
TGTGCCAGCAGTTTTTCGGGGACTGAAGCTTTCTTT
CASSFSGTEAFF
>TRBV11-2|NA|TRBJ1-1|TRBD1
TGTGCCAGCAGCTTAGATCGGGAAGGGACAGGGGGCAGGAACACTGAAGCTTTCTTT
CASSLDREGTGGRNTEAFF
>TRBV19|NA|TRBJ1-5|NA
TGTGCCAGTAGGGGTAGATTCCCGCAAAATCAGCCCCAGCATTTT
CASRGRFPQNQPQHF
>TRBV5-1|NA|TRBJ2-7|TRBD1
TGCGCCAGCAGCTACGGGACAGGGAACTCCTACGAGCAGTACTTC
CASSYGTGNSYEQYF
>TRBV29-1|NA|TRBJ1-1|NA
TGCAGCTCAGAGACGGGCATGGGGACTGAAGCTTTCTTT
CSSETGMGTEAFF
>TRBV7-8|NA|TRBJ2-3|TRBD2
TGTGCCAGCGGGCCCATCCTAGCGGGAAACACAGATACGCAGTATTTT
CASGPILAGNTDTQYF
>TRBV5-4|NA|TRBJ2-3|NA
TGTGCCAGCAGCTTTTTTACCACAGATACGCAGTATTTT
CASSFFTTDTQYF
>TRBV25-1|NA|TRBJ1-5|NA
TGTGCCAGCAGTAAATTGACAGTCAATCAGCCCCAGCATTTT
CASSKLTVNQPQHF
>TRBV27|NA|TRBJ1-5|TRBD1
TGTGCCAGCAGTTTGTCGGGACAGGACTACTGGGATAGCAATCAGCCCCAGCATTTT
CASSLSGQDYWDSNQPQHF
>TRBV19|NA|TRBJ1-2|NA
TGTGCCAGCCAACAAGAGGGGCACTATGGCTACACCTTC
CASQQEGHYGYTF
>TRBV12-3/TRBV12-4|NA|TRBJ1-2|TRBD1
TGTGCCAGCAGTCCCAAAACCTCAGGGGGCCACACCTTC
CASSPKTSGGHTF
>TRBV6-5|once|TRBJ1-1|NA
TGTGCCAGCAGCTCACAGGGTGAACCGAACACTGAAGCTTTCTTT
CASSSQGEPNTEAFF
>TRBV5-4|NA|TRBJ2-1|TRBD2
TGTGCCAGCAGCCTCCTCAGCGGGGGAGGAGGCGATGAGCAGTTCTTC
CASSLLSGGGGDEQFF
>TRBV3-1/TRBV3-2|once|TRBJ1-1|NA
TGTGCCAGCAGCCATACAGCAGGGTTGACTGAAGCTTTCTTT
CASSHTAGLTEAFF
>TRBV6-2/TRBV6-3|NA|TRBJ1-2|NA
TGTGCCAGCAGTTCCGCTACCGCCTTCTATGGCTACACCTTC
CASSSATAFYGYTF
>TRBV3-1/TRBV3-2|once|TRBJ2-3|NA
TGTGCCAGCAGCCTCGGAGCGTCCTACACAGATACGCAGTATTTT
CASSLGASYTDTQYF
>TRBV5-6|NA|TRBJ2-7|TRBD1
TGTGCCAGCAGCTTCTACGACAGGGAATACGAGCAGTACTTC
CASSFYDREYEQYF
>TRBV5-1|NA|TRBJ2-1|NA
TGCGCCAGCAGCTCGAGTCCCTCCTACAATGAGCAGTTCTTC
CASSSSPSYNEQFF
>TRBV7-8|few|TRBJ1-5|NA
TGTGCCAGCAGCTTACAGGAGGATCAGCCCCAGCATTTT
CASSLQEDQPQHF
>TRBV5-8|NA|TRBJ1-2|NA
TGTGCCAGCAGCAACGGGCGAGCCGGGGGCTACACCTTC
CASSNGRAGGYTF
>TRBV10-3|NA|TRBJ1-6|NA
TGTGCCATCAGTGACTTGGCAGGAGATCATTCACCCCTCCACTTT
CAISDLAGDHSPLHF
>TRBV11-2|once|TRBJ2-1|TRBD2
TGTGCCAGCAGCTCCCTCGGGACTAGCGGGGGGGGGAACAATGAGCAGTTCTTC
CASSSLGTSGGGNNEQFF
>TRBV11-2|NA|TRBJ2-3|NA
TGTGCCAGCGGCCCGGGGTTGTTAGGCACAGATACGCAGTATTTT
CASGPGLLGTDTQYF
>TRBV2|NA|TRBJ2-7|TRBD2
TGTGCCAGCAGGGTGGCTAGCGGGAGGTACGAGCAGTACTTC
CASRVASGRYEQYF
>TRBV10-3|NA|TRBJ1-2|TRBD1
TGTGCCATCAGCCTCTTTGATACAGGGGGCTATGGCTACACCTTC
CAISLFDTGGYGYTF
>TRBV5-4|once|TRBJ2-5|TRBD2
TGTGCCAGCAGTCTTTCCGGGGGGAGTCAAGAGACCCAGTACTTC
CASSLSGGSQETQYF
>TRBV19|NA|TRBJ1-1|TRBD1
TGTGCCAGTAGTAGGAGGACAGGGGGCGGTAGCACTGAAGCTTTCTTT
CASSRRTGGGSTEAFF
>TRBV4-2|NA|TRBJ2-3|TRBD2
TGTGCCAGCAGCCAAGCCGCTAGCGGGGGAACAGGTGATACGCAGTATTTT
CASSQAASGGTGDTQYF
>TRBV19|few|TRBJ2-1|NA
TGTGCCGGGAGTCGGGCGGGGGCCGGCTACAATGAGCAGTTCTTC
CAGSRAGAGYNEQFF
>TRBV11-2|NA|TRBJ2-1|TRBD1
TGTGCCAGCAGCGCGCACAGGGGGCTGTCCAATGAGCAGTTCTTC
CASSAHRGLSNEQFF
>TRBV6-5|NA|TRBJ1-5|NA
TGTGCCAGCACCTATCGTACCAATCAGCCCCAGCATTTT
CASTYRTNQPQHF
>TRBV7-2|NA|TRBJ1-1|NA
TGTGCCAGCAACTTACGTGGGAGAGACACTGAAGCTTTCTTT
CASNLRGRDTEAFF
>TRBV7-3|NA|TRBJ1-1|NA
TGTGCCAGCAGCTTAACGTCAGAAAACACTGAAGCTTTCTTT
CASSLTSENTEAFF
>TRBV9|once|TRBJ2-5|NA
TGTGCCAGCAGCGTAGCTTGGGGGGCCGGGGAGACCCAGTACTTC
CASSVAWGAGETQYF
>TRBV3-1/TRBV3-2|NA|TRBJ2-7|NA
TGTGCCAGCAGCCAAGGTGTACAATCAATGGGGCCTTACTTC
CASSQGVQSMGPYF
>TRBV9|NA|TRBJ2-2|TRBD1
TGTGCCAGCAGCGACCGGACAGGGGTATCGGTTGGCACCGGGGAGCTGTTTTTT
CASSDRTGVSVGTGELFF
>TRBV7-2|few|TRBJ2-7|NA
TGTGCCAGCAGCTTAAATAGCGACTCCTACGAGCAGTACTTC
CASSLNSDSYEQYF
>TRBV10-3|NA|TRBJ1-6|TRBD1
TGTGCCATCAGTGAGAGACAGGGATCGGGTAATTCACCCCTCCACTTT
CAISERQGSGNSPLHF
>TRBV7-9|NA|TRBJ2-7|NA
TGTGCCAGCAGCTTTATTGGTTGGGGCGGAACCTACGAGCAGTACTTC
CASSFIGWGGTYEQYF
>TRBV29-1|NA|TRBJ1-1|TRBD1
TGCAGCGTTGTGGCAGGGGGCACTGAAGCTTTCTTT
CSVVAGGTEAFF
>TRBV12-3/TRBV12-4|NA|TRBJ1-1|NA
TGTGCCAGCAGTTTCCCCAGCACTGAAGCTTTCTTT
CASSFPSTEAFF
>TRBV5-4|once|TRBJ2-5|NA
TGTGCCAGCAGCTTGGGTACTAGCCAAGAGACCCAGTACTTC
CASSLGTSQETQYF